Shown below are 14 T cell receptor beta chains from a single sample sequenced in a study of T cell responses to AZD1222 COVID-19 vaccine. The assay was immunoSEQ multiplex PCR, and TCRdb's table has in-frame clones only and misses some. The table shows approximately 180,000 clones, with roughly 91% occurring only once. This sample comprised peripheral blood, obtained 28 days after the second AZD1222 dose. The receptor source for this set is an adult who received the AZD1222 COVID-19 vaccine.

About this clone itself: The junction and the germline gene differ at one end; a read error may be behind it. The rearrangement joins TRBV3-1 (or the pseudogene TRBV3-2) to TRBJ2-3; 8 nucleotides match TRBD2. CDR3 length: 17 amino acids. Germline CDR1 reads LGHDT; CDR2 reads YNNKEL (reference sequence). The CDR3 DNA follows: TGTGCCAGCAGCGAAGAAGGGAGCGGGGGATCCACAGATACGCAGTATTTT. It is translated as CASSEEGSGGSTDTQYF.

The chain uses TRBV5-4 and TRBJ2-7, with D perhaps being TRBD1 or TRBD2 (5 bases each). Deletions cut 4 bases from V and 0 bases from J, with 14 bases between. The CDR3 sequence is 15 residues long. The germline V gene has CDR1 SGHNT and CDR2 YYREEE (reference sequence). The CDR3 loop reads CASSRDARSSYEQYF. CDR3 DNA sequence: TGTGCCAGCAGCCGGGACGCCAGGAGCTCCTACGAGCAGTACTTC. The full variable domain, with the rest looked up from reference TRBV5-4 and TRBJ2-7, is ETGVTQSPTHLIKTRGQQVTLRCSSQSGHNTVSWYQQALGQGPQFIFQYYREEENGRGNFPPRFSGLQFPNYSSELNVNALELDDSALYLCASSRDARSSYEQYFGPGTRLTVT.

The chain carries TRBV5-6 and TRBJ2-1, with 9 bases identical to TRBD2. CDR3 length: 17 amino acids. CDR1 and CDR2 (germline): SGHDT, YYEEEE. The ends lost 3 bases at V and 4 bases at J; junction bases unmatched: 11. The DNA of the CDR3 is TGTGCCAGCAGCTCCACAGGGTTCGCGGGAGGGTACAATGAGCAGTTCTTC. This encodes CASSSTGFAGGYNEQFF.

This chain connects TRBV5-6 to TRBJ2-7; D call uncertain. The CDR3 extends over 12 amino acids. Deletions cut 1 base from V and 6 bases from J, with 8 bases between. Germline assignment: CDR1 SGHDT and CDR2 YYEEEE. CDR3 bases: TGTGCCAGCAGCTTGTCCTGGGGCGAGCAGTACTTC. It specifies CASSLSWGEQYF. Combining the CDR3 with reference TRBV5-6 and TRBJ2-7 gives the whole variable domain DAGVTQSPTHLIKTRGQQVTLRCSPKSGHDTVSWYQQALGQGPQFIFQYYEEEERQRGNFPDRFSGHQFPNYSSELNVNALLLGDSALYLCASSLSWGEQYFGPGTRLTVT.

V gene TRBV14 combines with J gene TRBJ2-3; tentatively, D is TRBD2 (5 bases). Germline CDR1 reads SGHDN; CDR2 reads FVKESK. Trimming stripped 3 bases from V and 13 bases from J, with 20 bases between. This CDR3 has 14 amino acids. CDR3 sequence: CASSHAEGSRRKYF. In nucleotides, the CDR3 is TGTGCCAGCAGCCATGCCGAGGGCAGCAGACGCAAGTATTTT.

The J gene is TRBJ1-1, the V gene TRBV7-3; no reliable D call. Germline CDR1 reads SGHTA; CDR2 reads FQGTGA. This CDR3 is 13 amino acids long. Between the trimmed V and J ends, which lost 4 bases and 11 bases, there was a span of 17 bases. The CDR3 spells CASSSSTIRGAFF. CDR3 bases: TGTGCCAGCAGCTCCTCAACCATTCGTGGGGCTTTCTTT.

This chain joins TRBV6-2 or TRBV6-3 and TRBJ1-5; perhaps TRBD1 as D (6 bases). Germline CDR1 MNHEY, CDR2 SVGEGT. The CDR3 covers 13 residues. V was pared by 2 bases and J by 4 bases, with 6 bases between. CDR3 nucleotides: TGTGCCAGCAGTTACGGACAGAATCAGCCCCAGCATTTT. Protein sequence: CASSYGQNQPQHF.

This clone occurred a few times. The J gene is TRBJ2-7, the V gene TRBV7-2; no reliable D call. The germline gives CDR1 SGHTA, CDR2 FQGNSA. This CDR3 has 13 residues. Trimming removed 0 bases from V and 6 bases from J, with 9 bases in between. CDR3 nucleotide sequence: TGTGCCAGCAGCTTAGCGGGAACTGGCGAGCAGTACTTC. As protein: CASSLAGTGEQYF.

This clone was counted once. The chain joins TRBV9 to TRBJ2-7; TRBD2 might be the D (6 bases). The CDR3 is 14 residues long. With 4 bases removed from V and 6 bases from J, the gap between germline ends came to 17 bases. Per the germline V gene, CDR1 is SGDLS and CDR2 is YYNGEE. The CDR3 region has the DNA TGTGCCAGCAGCCCACGGGACTGGGCCACCGAGCAGTACTTC. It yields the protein CASSPRDWATEQYF. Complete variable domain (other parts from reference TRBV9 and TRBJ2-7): DSGVTQTPKHLITATGQRVTLRCSPRSGDLSVYWYQQSLDQGLQFLIQYYNGEERAKGNILERFSAQQFPDLHSELNLSSLELGDSALYFCASSPRDWATEQYFGPGTRLTVT.

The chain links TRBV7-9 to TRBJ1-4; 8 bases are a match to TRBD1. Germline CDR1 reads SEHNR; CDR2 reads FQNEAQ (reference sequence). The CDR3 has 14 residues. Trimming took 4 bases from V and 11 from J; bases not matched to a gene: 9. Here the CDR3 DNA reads TGTGCCAGCAGCTCCGGACAGGGCAACCTTAAACTGTTTTTT. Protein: CASSSGQGNLKLFF. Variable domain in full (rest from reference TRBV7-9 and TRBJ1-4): DTGVSQNPRHKITKRGQNVTFRCDPISEHNRLYWYRQTLGQGPEFLTYFQNEAQLEKSRLLSDRFSAERPKGSFSTLEIQRTEQGDSAMYLCASSSGQGNLKLFFGSGTQLSVL.

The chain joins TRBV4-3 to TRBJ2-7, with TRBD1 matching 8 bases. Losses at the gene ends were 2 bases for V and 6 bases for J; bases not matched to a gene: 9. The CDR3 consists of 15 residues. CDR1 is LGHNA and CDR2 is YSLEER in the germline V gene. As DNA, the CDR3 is TGCGCCAGCAGCCAACAGACAGGGGTCGGTATCGAGCAGTACTTC. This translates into CASSQQTGVGIEQYF.

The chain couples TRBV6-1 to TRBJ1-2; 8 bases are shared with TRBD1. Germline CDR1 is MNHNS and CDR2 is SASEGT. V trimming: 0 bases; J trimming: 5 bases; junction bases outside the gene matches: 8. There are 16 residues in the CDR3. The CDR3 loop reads CASSEALAGGFYGYTF. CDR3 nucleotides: TGTGCCAGCAGTGAAGCCTTGGCAGGGGGCTTTTATGGCTACACCTTC.

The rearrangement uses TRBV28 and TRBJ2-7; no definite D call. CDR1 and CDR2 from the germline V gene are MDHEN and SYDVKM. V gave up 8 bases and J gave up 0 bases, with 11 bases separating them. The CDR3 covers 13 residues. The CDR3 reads CASRAGRSYEQYF. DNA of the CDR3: TGTGCCAGCCGGGCAGGACGCTCCTACGAGCAGTACTTC.

CDR3 sequence: CASSPGYEAFF. DNA for the CDR3: TGTGCCAGCAGCCCGGGATATGAGGCTTTCTTT. The V gene is TRBV6-2 or TRBV6-3, the J gene TRBJ1-1; the D is unclear. V shed 6 bases and J shed 11 bases, with 13 bases lying between them. Per the germline V gene, CDR1 is MNHEY and CDR2 is SVGEGT. The CDR3 length is 11 residues.